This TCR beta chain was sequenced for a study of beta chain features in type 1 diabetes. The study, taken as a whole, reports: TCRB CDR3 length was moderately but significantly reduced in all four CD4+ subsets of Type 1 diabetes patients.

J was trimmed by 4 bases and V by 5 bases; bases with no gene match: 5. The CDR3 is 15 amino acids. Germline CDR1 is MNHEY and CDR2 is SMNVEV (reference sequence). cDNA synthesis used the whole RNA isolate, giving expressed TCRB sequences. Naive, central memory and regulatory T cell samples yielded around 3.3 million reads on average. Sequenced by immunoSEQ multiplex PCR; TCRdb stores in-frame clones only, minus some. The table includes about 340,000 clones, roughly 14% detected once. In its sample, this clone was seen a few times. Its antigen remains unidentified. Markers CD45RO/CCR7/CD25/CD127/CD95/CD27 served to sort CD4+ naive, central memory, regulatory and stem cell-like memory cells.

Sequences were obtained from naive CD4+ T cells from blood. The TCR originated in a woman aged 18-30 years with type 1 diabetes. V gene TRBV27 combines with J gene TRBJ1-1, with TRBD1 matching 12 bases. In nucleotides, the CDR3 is TGTGCCAGCAGTACCCCGGGACAGGGGGCCACTGAAGCTTTCTTT. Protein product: CASSTPGQGATEAFF.